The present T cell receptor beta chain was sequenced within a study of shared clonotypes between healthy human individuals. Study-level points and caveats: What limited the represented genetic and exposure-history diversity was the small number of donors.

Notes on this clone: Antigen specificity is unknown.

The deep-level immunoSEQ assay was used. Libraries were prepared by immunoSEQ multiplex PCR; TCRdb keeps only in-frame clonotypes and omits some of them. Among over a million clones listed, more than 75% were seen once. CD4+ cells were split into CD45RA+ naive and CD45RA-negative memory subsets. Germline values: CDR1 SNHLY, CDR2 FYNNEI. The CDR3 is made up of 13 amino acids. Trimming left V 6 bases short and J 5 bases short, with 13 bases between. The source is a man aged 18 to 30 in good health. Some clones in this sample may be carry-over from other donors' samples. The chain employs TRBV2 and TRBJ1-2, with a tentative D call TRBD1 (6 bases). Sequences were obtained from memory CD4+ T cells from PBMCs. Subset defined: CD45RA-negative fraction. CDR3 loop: CASRDLQGYGYTF. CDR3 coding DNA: TGTGCCAGCAGGGACTTACAGGGATATGGCTACACCTTC.